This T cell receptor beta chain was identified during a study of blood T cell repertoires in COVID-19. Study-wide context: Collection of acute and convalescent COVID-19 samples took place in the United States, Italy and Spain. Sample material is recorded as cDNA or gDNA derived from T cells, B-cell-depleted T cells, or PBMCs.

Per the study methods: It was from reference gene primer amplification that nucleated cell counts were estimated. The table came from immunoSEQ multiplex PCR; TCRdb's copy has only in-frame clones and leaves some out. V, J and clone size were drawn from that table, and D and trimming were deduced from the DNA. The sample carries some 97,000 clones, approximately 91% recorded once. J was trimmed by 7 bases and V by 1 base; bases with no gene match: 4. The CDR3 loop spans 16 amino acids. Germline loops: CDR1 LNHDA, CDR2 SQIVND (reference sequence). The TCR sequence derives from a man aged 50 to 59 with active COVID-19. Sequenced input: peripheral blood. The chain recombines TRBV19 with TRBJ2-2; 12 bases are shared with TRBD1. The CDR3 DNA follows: TGTGCCAGTAGTATAGGGGGACAGGGGGCCGGCGGGGAGCTGTTTTTT. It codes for CASSIGGQGAGGELFF.